These T cell receptor beta chains were read from a single sample in a study of cytomegalovirus exposure and HLA in healthy donors. Sequenced by immunoSEQ multiplex PCR; TCRdb stores in-frame clones only, minus some. The table shows some 150,000 clones, with roughly 87% occurring only once. The sequenced sample consisted of PBMCs. These receptor sequences come from a woman aged 30 to 39 in good health and CMV-seronegative. Each CDR3 is given with its conserved first and last residue. A D gene is named only where the DNA matches it firmly. Where a row states a size, it is once, few, many or the class of an expanded clone; other rows omit it.

CDR3 length	V gene	D gene	J gene	clone size	CDR3 DNA	CDR3 protein
16	TRBV19	TRBD1	TRBJ2-4	once	TGTGCCAGTAGCCCCGGGGGACAGGGGATGAGGGACATTCAGTACTTC	CASSPGGQGMRDIQYF
14	TRBV6-6	TRBD1	TRBJ1-1	NA	TGTGCCAGCAGTTCCCAGGGGGCCCACACTGAAGCTTTCTTT	CASSSQGAHTEAFF
15	TRBV5-1	NA	TRBJ2-2	NA	TGCGCCAGCAGCTACGGCCGGGTGAACACCGGGGAGCTGTTTTTT	CASSYGRVNTGELFF
16	TRBV4-3	TRBD1	TRBJ1-2	few	TGCGCCAGCAGCCTTGAGGGAAGGGGGCTTTTCTATGGCTACACCTTC	CASSLEGRGLFYGYTF
16	TRBV14	NA	TRBJ1-4	few	TGTGCCAGCAGCCGTGGGGGGGCTACAACTAATGAAAAACTGTTTTTT	CASSRGGATTNEKLFF
14	TRBV18	NA	TRBJ1-4	NA	TGTGCCAGCTCACCGGGGCTGGGTAATGAAAAACTGTTTTTT	CASSPGLGNEKLFF
12	TRBV27	TRBD2	TRBJ2-5	NA	TGTGCCAGCAGTTTCGGGGGAGGGGAGCAGTACTTC	CASSFGGGEQYF
19	TRBV18	TRBD1	TRBJ2-3	NA	TGTGCCAGCTCACCACTTGGGCCCGGGACAGGGGTTCGTACAGATACGCAGTATTTT	CASSPLGPGTGVRTDTQYF
13	TRBV4-1	TRBD1	TRBJ2-7	NA	TGCGCCAGCAGCCAAGCGGGACAGGGAGTTGCGTACTTC	CASSQAGQGVAYF
15	TRBV10-1	TRBD1	TRBJ2-3	NA	TGCGCCAGCAGCGGGGACAGGGTGGGCACAGATACGCAGTATTTT	CASSGDRVGTDTQYF
12	TRBV28	NA	TRBJ1-5	NA	TGTGCCAGCAGTTCCCAGGGTCAGCCCCAGCATTTT	CASSSQGQPQHF
12	TRBV5-1	NA	TRBJ2-4	NA	TGCGCCAGCAGGGGAGGGGGGAACATTCAGTACTTC	CASRGGGNIQYF
14	TRBV2	TRBD1	TRBJ2-7	NA	TGTGCCAGCAGACCGGGACAGGGTCGCTACGAGCAGTACTTC	CASRPGQGRYEQYF
15	TRBV19	NA	TRBJ2-5	NA	TGTGCCAGTAGTGCCCTAGGGACAATTCGAGAGACCCAGTACTTC	CASSALGTIRETQYF
16	TRBV10-3	TRBD2	TRBJ2-5	NA	TGTGCCATCAAGAAAGGCGGGAGGGCGGGTGAAGAGACCCAGTACTTC	CAIKKGGRAGEETQYF
15	TRBV6-5	TRBD2	TRBJ2-7	once	TGTGCCAGCAGTCCGAAGCGGGGGAACCCCTACGAGCAGTACTTC	CASSPKRGNPYEQYF
13	TRBV5-1	NA	TRBJ2-7	NA	TGCGCCAGCAGCATGGGAACGGTTTACGAGCAGTACTTC	CASSMGTVYEQYF
15	TRBV13	TRBD1	TRBJ2-5	NA	TGTGCCAGCAGCTTAGGTCTCCGGGACAGGGAGACCCAGTACTTC	CASSLGLRDRETQYF
11	TRBV7-9	NA	TRBJ2-3	NA	TGTGCCAGCAGCGCCGGAGATACGCAGTATTTT	CASSAGDTQYF
15	TRBV5-6	NA	TRBJ1-2	NA	TGTGCCAGCAGCACAGAGACAGATTCTAACTATGGCTACACCTTC	CASSTETDSNYGYTF
14	TRBV28	NA	TRBJ1-1	NA	TGTGCCAGCAGTTTTATGGGGGGATCCCCTGAAGCTTTCTTT	CASSFMGGSPEAFF
15	TRBV7-2	NA	TRBJ2-7	NA	TGTGCCAGCAGCCCCTATACTTGGGGGGTCTACGAGCAGTACTTC	CASSPYTWGVYEQYF
15	TRBV2	NA	TRBJ2-3	NA	TGTGCCAGCAGTCTACAGGTCACTAGCACAGATACGCAGTATTTT	CASSLQVTSTDTQYF
16	TRBV4-1	TRBD1	TRBJ1-5	NA	TGCGCCAGCAGCCAAGCGGGGACAGGGGGCAATCAGCCCCAGCATTTT	CASSQAGTGGNQPQHF
14	TRBV29-1	NA	TRBJ2-1	NA	TGCAGCGTTGAGCTCGGGCAGGGAGGATATGAGCAGTTCTTC	CSVELGQGGYEQFF
14	TRBV27	NA	TRBJ1-4	once	TGTGCCAGCAGCCTCAGGATAACTAATGAAAAACTGTTTTTT	CASSLRITNEKLFF
13	TRBV11-3	NA	TRBJ1-1	NA	TGTGCCAGCAGCCAAAAGAGGAACACTGAAGCTTTCTTT	CASSQKRNTEAFF
13	TRBV11-2	NA	TRBJ2-7	once	TGTGCCAGCAGCTTGGGCCGAGCCTACGAGCAGTACTTC	CASSLGRAYEQYF
21	TRBV4-1	NA	TRBJ1-3	NA	TGCGCCAGCAGCCAACCGCGCGGGACTCCTTCTACTAAAAGCTCTGGAAACACCATATATTTT	CASSQPRGTPSTKSSGNTIYF
15	TRBV28	TRBD2	TRBJ2-1	once	TGTGCCAGCAGTTTGGGACTAGCGGAGGGCGGAGAGCAGTTCTTC	CASSLGLAEGGEQFF
13	TRBV6-1	NA	TRBJ1-2	NA	TGTGCCAGCACCAGCAGGGGACCATATGGCTACACCTTC	CASTSRGPYGYTF